This entry features one T cell receptor (beta chain) sequence. What it binds is not known. The sample comes from a study of memory CD4+ T cells and cytomegalovirus serostatus. The wider study: This sample comes from healthy Belgian adults, about nine CMV seropositive, around 26 seronegative. Study-level results: Repertoires predicted CMV serostatus with median bootstrapped AUC of 0.95. The CMV-associated TCR signature appears largely within the CD4+ memory repertoire.

The CDR3 has 13 amino acids. Trimming left V 2 bases short and J 4 bases short, with 8 bases between. CDR1 and CDR2 from the germline V gene are MNHNS and SASEGT. The sort gate was single viable CD3+CD4+CD8-CD45RO+ cells for memory CD4+ T cells. CD4+ T cells were isolated by positive magnetic selection. Repertoires were generated with immunoSEQ multiplex PCR, while TCRdb's copy carries only in-frame clones and drops some. The sample yields 28,000 or so clones, about 70% seen once. The sample was memory CD4+ T cells from blood. This chain connects TRBV6-1 to TRBJ1-2; D call uncertain. The receptor's source is an adult in good health and CMV-seronegative. The CDR3 nucleotides read TGTGCCAGCAGTGAATTCGGTACCTATGGCTACACCTTC. Amino acids: CASSEFGTYGYTF.